This passage covers 24 T cell receptor beta chains from one sample sequenced in a study of Graves' ophthalmopathy and Graves' hyperthyroidism. Amplification of the TCR beta CDR3 regions used RNA transcripts (as template). HTBI primers served in a first-round RT-PCR, which a second-round multiplex PCR followed. From the multiplex PCR reads, TCRdb called clonotypes with MiXCR, one entry per CDR3 protein. The data contain a few hundred thousand distinct CDR3 sequences, approximately 15% of them seen just once; the ten biggest clones take up 7%. Sequencing was done on a sample of peripheral blood. These receptors were obtained from a woman between 18 and 30 years old with stable Graves' hyperthyroidism.

This clonotype has ten or more counts. The genes are TRBV2 and TRBJ2-7; 10 nucleotides match TRBD2. The length of the CDR3 is 15 residues. V was clipped by 5 bases and J by 3 bases; unmatched bases: 7. In germline, CDR1 is SNHLY, CDR2 FYNNEI. The CDR3 DNA reads TGTGCCAGCAGTTTTAAGCGGGGGGGTGACTACGAGCAGTACTTC. Protein product: CASSFKRGGDYEQYF.

This clonotype was seen ten or more times. V and J are TRBV6-1 and TRBJ1-2; no clear D. CDR1 is MNHNS, CDR2 SASEGT, per germline. The V end was cut by 0 bases, the J end by 0 bases, with 5 bases between. This CDR3 comprises 14 residues. Here the CDR3 reads CASSEAGPNYGYTF. DNA for the CDR3: TGTGCCAGCAGTGAAGCGGGTCCTAACTATGGCTACACCTTC.

This sequence joins TRBV6-4 and TRBJ2-3; 12 bases map to TRBD2. There are 17 residues in the CDR3. Looked up from germline, CDR1 is MRHNA and CDR2 is SNTAGT. With 6 bases clipped from V and 1 base from J, the junction kept 8 bases outside the gene matches. The CDR3 protein is CASSQASGGGRTDTQYF. CDR3 nucleotides: TGTGCCAGCAGCCAGGCTAGCGGGGGGGGCCGCACAGATACGCAGTATTTT.

About this clonotype: This clone may be a read error of a much larger clone one base away. This rearrangement joins TRBV6-1 to TRBJ2-7; 9 positions agree with TRBD2. The V gene's germline CDR1 is MNHNS and CDR2 SASEGT. This CDR3 contains 14 residues. The DNA for the CDR3 is TGTGCCAGCATGGTTAGCGGGGGCTCCCACGAGCAGTACGTC. It encodes CASMVSGGSHEQYV.

The V and J genes are TRBV19 and TRBJ1-2; TRBD1 is a possible D gene (6 bases). Trimming stripped 6 bases from V and 4 bases from J, with 15 bases between. This CDR3 has 14 amino acids. Germline loops: CDR1 LNHDA, CDR2 SQIVND (reference sequence). In nucleotides, the CDR3 is TGTGCCAGTAGGCCTCCCGGGACACCCTATGGCTACACCTTC. Its protein product is CASRPPGTPYGYTF.

This clonotype was recorded at least ten times. V usage is TRBV13 and J usage is TRBJ2-5; 11 bases fit TRBD1. The CDR3 length is 15 residues. Germline V lookup: CDR1 PRHDT, CDR2 FYEKMQ (reference sequence). V lost 5 bases, J lost 4 bases, and 6 bases stayed unmatched. The CDR3 sequence: CASSPRTGGAETQYF. The CDR3 DNA reads TGTGCCAGCAGCCCCCGGACAGGGGGCGCAGAGACCCAGTACTTC.

This clonotype was counted ten times or more. The CDR3 sequence is CASTKGGDAYEQYF. In DNA form, the CDR3 reads TGTGCCAGTACAAAGGGAGGGGATGCCTACGAGCAGTACTTC. This rearrangement joins TRBV11-2 to TRBJ2-7; TRBD2 matches at 7 bases. V gave up 9 bases and J gave up 2 bases; unmatched junction bases: 10. This CDR3 comprises 14 residues. CDR1 and CDR2 (germline): SGHAT, FQNNGV.

This clonotype came up a few times. This chain connects TRBV9 to TRBJ1-1; TRBD1 aligns across 7 bases. Unmatched junction bases numbered 6, after V lost 3 bases and J lost 1 base. Germline V gene data show CDR1 as SGDLS and CDR2 as YYNGEE. CDR3 length: 15 amino acids. CDR3 sequence: CASSAPTGRNTEAFF. The DNA for the CDR3 is TGTGCCAGCAGCGCCCCGACAGGGCGGAACACTGAAGCTTTCTTT.

This clonotype has a count of ten or more. The V call is TRBV12-5, the J call TRBJ2-5; TRBD2 agrees at 10 bases. The germline V gene encodes CDR1 LGHNT and CDR2 FRNRAP. The length of the CDR3 is 15 residues. With 2 bases clipped from V and 5 bases from J, the junction kept 5 bases outside the gene matches. The CDR3 DNA follows: TGTGCTAGTGGTTTGTCTAGCGGGAGAGGGGAGACCCAGTACTTC. Translation: CASGLSSGRGETQYF.

This chain links TRBV6-1 with TRBJ2-7; D is tentatively TRBD1 or TRBD2 (5 bases each). CDR3 length: 14 residues. V shed 6 bases and J shed 5 bases, with 17 bases lying between them. Germline loops: CDR1 MNHNS, CDR2 SASEGT. CDR3 residues: CASRVEGFGNEQYF. CDR3 nucleotides: TGTGCCAGCAGGGTTGAGGGGTTCGGGAACGAGCAGTACTTC.

The V gene is TRBV12-3 or TRBV12-4, the J gene TRBJ2-7; D perhaps matches TRBD1 (7 bases). Trimming took off 3 bases at V and 5 bases at J, with 14 bases between the two ends. The CDR3 has 14 amino acids. The CDR3 here is CASSFGGTDNEQYF. CDR3 DNA sequence: TGTGCCAGCAGTTTCGGCGGGACAGATAACGAGCAGTACTTC.

This clonotype was detected ten times or more. The CDR3 spells CASSLGTGKDTEAFF. CDR3 DNA sequence: TGCGCCAGCAGCTTGGGGACAGGGAAGGACACTGAAGCTTTCTTT. The chain employs TRBV5-1 and TRBJ1-1; 8 nucleotides align to TRBD1. This CDR3 comprises 15 residues. V was pared by 0 bases and J by 3 bases, with 4 bases of the junction left unmatched. Germline values: CDR1 SGHRS, CDR2 YFSETQ.

This clonotype was counted only a few times. The chain has TRBV19 and TRBJ1-6; D gene unclear. This CDR3 spans 15 amino acids. Trimming left V 2 bases short and J 4 bases short, with 9 bases between. Germline assignment: CDR1 LNHDA and CDR2 SQIVND (reference sequence). CDR3 bases: TGTGCCAGTAGTATAACGGGAGCTTATAATTCACCCCTCCACTTT. This translates into CASSITGAYNSPLHF.

This clonotype was detected many times. This chain links TRBV7-9 with TRBJ1-2, with D possibly matching TRBD1 (6 bases). CDR3 length equals 13 residues. The germline gives CDR1 SEHNR, CDR2 FQNEAQ (reference sequence). The ends were cut back, 5 bases at V and 4 bases at J, with 11 bases in the middle. The CDR3 sequence is CASSPGQLYGYTF. CDR3 nucleotide sequence: TGTGCCAGCAGCCCTGGACAGCTCTATGGCTACACCTTC.

This clonotype occurred a few times. V is TRBV18 and J is TRBJ2-5; either TRBD1 or TRBD2 may supply D (5 bases each). V lost 3 bases and J 5 bases, leaving 16 bases between the germline ends. Germline V gives CDR1 KGHSH, CDR2 LQKENI. CDR3 size: 15 residues. The CDR3 DNA sequence: TGTGCCAGCTCACCTCTGGGGACCTCCGGGGAGACCCAGTACTTC. It yields the protein CASSPLGTSGETQYF.

The V and J genes are TRBV4-1 and TRBJ2-7; 12 nucleotides match TRBD1. The CDR3 has 18 amino acids. Per germline, CDR1 MGHRA and CDR2 YSYEKL. V was pared by 0 bases and J by 5 bases, with 11 bases of the junction left unmatched. This CDR3 reads CASSQEPDPGQGAHEQYF. The DNA for the CDR3 is TGCGCCAGCAGCCAAGAGCCGGATCCGGGACAGGGGGCCCACGAGCAGTACTTC.

This clonotype was detected ten times or more. Relative to the germline gene, one junction end is altered; a read error may explain this. The rearrangement links TRBV7-6 to TRBJ2-7, with D possibly being TRBD1 or TRBD2 (6 bases each). The CDR3 is made up of 15 amino acids. CDR1 is SGHVS and CDR2 is FNYEAQ in the germline V gene. CDR3 DNA: TGTGCCAGCAGCCGTAGGGGGGTTCCCTCCGACGAGCAGTACTTC. Its protein product is CASSRRGVPSDEQYF.

This clonotype was observed a handful of times. This rearrangement joins TRBV20-1 to TRBJ2-5; 10 nucleotides align to TRBD1. The germline V gene encodes CDR1 DFQATT and CDR2 SNEGSKA (reference sequence). The CDR3 runs 14 residues. V lost 2 bases and J lost 2; bases outside the gene matches: 2. DNA for the CDR3: TGCAGTGCTAGACGGGACAGGGGACAAGAGACCCAGTACTTC. Its protein is CSARRDRGQETQYF.

In its sample, this clonotype was seen many times. This chain uses TRBV5-1 with TRBJ1-1; D unresolved. In germline, CDR1 is SGHRS, CDR2 YFSETQ. The CDR3 consists of 11 residues. V shed 7 bases and J shed 4 bases, with 8 bases lying between them. In DNA form, the CDR3 reads TGCGCCAGCCGCATGGGCACTGAAGCTTTCTTT. Amino acid sequence: CASRMGTEAFF.

In its sample, this clonotype was seen many times. The rearrangement uses TRBV5-1 and TRBJ1-1; D unresolved. Germline V CDR1 and CDR2: SGHRS, YFSETQ. The CDR3 is 13 amino acids. Trimming took off 5 bases at V and 0 bases at J, with 8 bases between the two ends. In DNA form, the CDR3 reads TGCGCCAGCAGATACGGGATGAACACTGAAGCTTTCTTT. This codes for CASRYGMNTEAFF.

This clonotype was observed a handful of times. The DNA of the CDR3 is TGTGCCAGCAGCTTAGCGGCGGGAAACACCATATATTTT. This translates into CASSLAAGNTIYF. The gene calls are TRBV7-9 and TRBJ1-3; the D is unclear. The germline V and J ends were trimmed by 0 bases and 4 bases, with 4 bases remaining between them. The CDR3 loop spans 13 amino acids. Germline V gene lookup returns CDR1 SEHNR and CDR2 FQNEAQ (reference sequence).

This clonotype was seen repeatedly, ten times or more. J is TRBJ2-2 and V is TRBV4-1; tentative D call: TRBD2 (5 bases). V was cut by 0 bases and J by 4 bases, with 15 bases left in between. Germline assignment: CDR1 MGHRA and CDR2 YSYEKL. The CDR3 has 17 amino acids. The CDR3: CASSQEGPKRITGELFF. The CDR3 nucleotides read TGCGCCAGCAGCCAAGAAGGGCCTAAGCGGATCACCGGGGAGCTGTTTTTT.

In this sample, this clonotype turned up many times. The rearrangement joins TRBV7-9 to TRBJ1-2, with 10 bases aligning to TRBD1. Germline V gene sequence: CDR1 SEHNR, CDR2 FQNEAQ (reference sequence). J gave up 8 bases and V 5 bases, and 5 bases lay outside the gene matches. The CDR3 runs 13 residues. This CDR3 reads CASSRQGARGYTF. The CDR3 region has the DNA TGTGCCAGCAGCCGACAGGGGGCACGAGGCTACACCTTC.

This clonotype was counted between two and nine times. This chain connects TRBV18 to TRBJ2-7, with 8 nucleotides matching TRBD1. V shed 3 bases, J shed 1 base, and the junction held 5 bases outside the gene matches. Germline lookup yields CDR1 KGHSH and CDR2 LQKENI. This CDR3 is 15 amino acids long. CDR3 protein: CASSPWTGLSYEQYF. DNA for the CDR3: TGTGCCAGCTCACCCTGGACAGGGCTTTCCTACGAGCAGTACTTC.